The rows below give T cell receptor beta chains drawn from one sample of a study of shared clonotypes between healthy human individuals. Libraries were prepared by immunoSEQ multiplex PCR; TCRdb keeps only in-frame clonotypes and omits some of them. The sample has 2 million to 3 million clones, 93% seen once. The sequencing sample was made of naive CD4+ T cells from PBMCs. These receptors all stem from a man between 18 and 35 years old in good health. Some clones in this sample may be carry-over from other donors' samples. Both conserved end residues are part of each CDR3. A D gene is named only where the DNA matches it firmly. The size field is filled for only some rows; it gives once, few, many or a size class.

size	D	V	J	CDR3	DNA
NA	NA	TRBV2	TRBJ2-2	CASSAAGARTGELFF	TGTGCCAGCAGTGCCGCGGGGGCGCGGACCGGGGAGCTGTTTTTT
once	NA	TRBV5-1	TRBJ1-2	CASSLDPGLNGYTF	TGCGCCAGCAGCTTGGACCCAGGATTAAACGGCTACACCTTC
NA	NA	TRBV2	TRBJ1-1	CASSEGATGNTEAFF	TGTGCCAGCAGTGAAGGTGCCACGGGGAACACTGAAGCTTTCTTT
once	NA	TRBV21-1	TRBJ2-1	CASSKVGDVPPDEQFF	TGTGCCAGCAGCAAAGTAGGGGACGTGCCTCCTGATGAGCAGTTCTTC
NA	TRBD1	TRBV11-2	TRBJ1-3	CASSSPGQGTISGNTIYF	TGTGCCAGCAGCTCCCCGGGACAGGGGACAATCTCTGGAAACACCATATATTTT
NA	NA	TRBV13	TRBJ2-7	CASSLPGVAYEQYF	TGTGCCAGCAGCTTACCAGGGGTAGCCTACGAGCAGTACTTC
NA	NA	TRBV6-6	TRBJ1-1	CASSEVGVAFF	TGTGCCAGCTCCGAGGTGGGGGTAGCTTTCTTT
NA	NA	TRBV19	TRBJ1-1	CASSLTAPFTEAFF	TGTGCCAGTAGTTTAACAGCTCCCTTCACTGAAGCTTTCTTT
NA	NA	TRBV2	TRBJ1-3	CASSESRSGNTIYF	TGTGCCAGCAGTGAAAGTCGGTCTGGAAACACCATATATTTT
once	NA	TRBV7-3	TRBJ2-3	CASSSTGRPTDTQYF	TGTGCCAGCAGCTCCACCGGGAGACCGACAGATACGCAGTATTTT